This T cell receptor (beta chain) was sequenced during a study of blood T cell repertoires in COVID-19. Trimming cost V 2 bases and J 4 bases, with 9 bases left between them. The CDR3 has 14 amino acids. Germline CDR1 reads MDHEN; CDR2 reads SYDVKM. Method: immunoSEQ multiplex PCR; TCRdb's copy keeps in-frame clones and lacks some. The sample records fewer than 450,000 clones, 91% being singletons. The sequence derives from a woman in her late teens or twenties who had recovered from COVID-19. The chain links TRBV28 to TRBJ2-1; D is uncertain. Sequencing was carried out using peripheral blood. Here the CDR3 DNA reads TGTGCCAGCAGTTTAGCGAGGCATTACAATGAGCAGTTCTTC. It codes for CASSLARHYNEQFF.